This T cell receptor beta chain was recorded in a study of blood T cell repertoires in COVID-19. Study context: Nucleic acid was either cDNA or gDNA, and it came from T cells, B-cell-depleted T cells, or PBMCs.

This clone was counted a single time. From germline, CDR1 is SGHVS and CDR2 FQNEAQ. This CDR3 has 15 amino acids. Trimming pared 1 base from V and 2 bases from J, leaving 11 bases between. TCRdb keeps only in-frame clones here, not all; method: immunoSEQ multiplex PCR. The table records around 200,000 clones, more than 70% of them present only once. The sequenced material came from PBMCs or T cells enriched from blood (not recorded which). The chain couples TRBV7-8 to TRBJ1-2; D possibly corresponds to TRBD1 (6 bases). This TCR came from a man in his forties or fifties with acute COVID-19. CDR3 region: CASSLVSGENYGYTF. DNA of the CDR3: TGTGCCAGCAGCTTAGTGTCAGGGGAGAACTATGGCTACACCTTC.